Each of the 11 T cell receptor beta chains below was sequenced from the same sample in a study of CXCR3-negative and CXCR3-positive naive CD8 T cells. Via 5' RACE with UMI labels, TRB cDNA libraries were prepared. For each CDR3 protein, TCRdb gives one entry from its re-call of the 5' RACE reads, without DNA. The table for this sample gives fewer than 95,000 distinct CDR3 sequences. Sequencing was done on a sample of naive CXCR3- CD8+ T cells from blood. Subset: CD45RO-CCR7+CD27+CD95- naive CD8+ T cells lacking CXCR3 (TNR3-). These TCRs come from a human donor in good health. Some clones in this sample may be carry-over from other donors' samples.

This chain uses TRBV7-6 with TRBJ2-1; TCRdb names TRBD2, which stays unverified in the absence of DNA. CDR1 is SGHVS and CDR2 is FNYEAQ in the germline V gene. The CDR3 is made up of 14 amino acids. CDR3 loop: CASSSITSPHEQFF. The complete variable domain, with remaining parts taken from reference TRBV7-6 and TRBJ2-1, reads GAGVSQSPRYKVTKRGQDVALRCDPISGHVSLYWYRQALGQGPEFLTYFNYEAQQDKSGLPNDRFSAERPEGSISTLTIQRTEQRDSAMYRCASSSITSPHEQFFGPGTRLTVL.

The CDR3 reads CASSFGTRDNEQFF. V and J are TRBV12-3 or TRBV12-4 and TRBJ2-1; lacking DNA, the TRBD2 call made by TCRdb goes unchecked. The CDR3 covers 14 residues.

This chain joins TRBV10-1 and TRBJ1-2. From germline, CDR1 is WNHNN and CDR2 SYGVQD (reference sequence). The CDR3 contains 13 residues. This CDR3 is CARDSGDDYGYTF.

This chain links TRBV7-6 with TRBJ2-5. Germline CDR1 SGHVS, CDR2 FNYEAQ. The CDR3 contains 14 residues. The chain's CDR3 is CASSLPGSQETQYF. The variable domain in full, completed from reference TRBV7-6 and TRBJ2-5, reads GAGVSQSPRYKVTKRGQDVALRCDPISGHVSLYWYRQALGQGPEFLTYFNYEAQQDKSGLPNDRFSAERPEGSISTLTIQRTEQRDSAMYRCASSLPGSQETQYFGPGTRLLVL.

The J gene is TRBJ2-5, the V gene TRBV29-1; the TCRdb D gene call, TRBD1, has no DNA to confirm it. Germline CDR1 reads SQVTM; CDR2 reads ANQGSEA. This CDR3 contains 15 residues. The CDR3 reads CSVVLRLDSEETQYF.

The chain links TRBV29-1 to TRBJ2-1; lacking DNA, the TRBD2 call made by TCRdb goes unchecked. The CDR3 contains 21 residues. Germline V CDR1 and CDR2: SQVTM, ANQGSEA. This CDR3 is CSGRVGLGQRMTSGGVNEQFF.

J is TRBJ2-1 and V is TRBV2; as DNA is missing, the TRBD1 call by TCRdb cannot be tested. Per germline, CDR1 SNHLY and CDR2 FYNNEI. The CDR3 sequence is 15 residues long. The chain's CDR3 is CASSEGTETYNEQFF.

V gene TRBV29-1 combines with J gene TRBJ2-7; TCRdb's D call, TRBD1, is unchecked because there is no DNA. Per the germline V gene, CDR1 is SQVTM and CDR2 is ANQGSEA. This CDR3 comprises 14 residues. This chain's CDR3 is CSVEGQGVTYEQYF.

The V and J genes are TRBV7-2 and TRBJ1-5; TCRdb's D call, TRBD1, is unchecked because there is no DNA. Germline CDR1 reads SGHTA; CDR2 reads FQGNSA. The CDR3 length is 14 residues. Here the CDR3 reads CASSLDSSNQPQHF.

V and J are TRBV28 and TRBJ2-7; lacking DNA, the TRBD1 call made by TCRdb goes unchecked. This CDR3 contains 13 residues. Germline-derived CDR1 and CDR2 are MDHEN and SYDVKM. The CDR3 loop reads CASSGQGWYEQYF.

The V gene is TRBV6-5, the J gene TRBJ2-7; TCRdb outputs TRBD1, but without DNA this stays unchecked. The length of the CDR3 is 17 residues. Germline assignment: CDR1 MNHEY and CDR2 SVGAGI. The CDR3: CASSEGTGGDVVYEQYF.